These 23 T cell receptor beta chains originate from one sample sequenced in a study of control samples from healthy donors and cancer patients. This table comes from immunoSEQ multiplex PCR, and its TCRdb copy is limited to in-frame clones, with some not included. The sample lists roughly 130,000 clones; 75% to 95% were seen once. Sequenced sample: blood. The receptors shown here come from a man younger than 30 in good health.

V and J are TRBV4-1 and TRBJ2-5; 10 positions match TRBD2. The CDR3 consists of 15 residues. CDR1 and CDR2 from the germline V gene are MGHRA and YSYEKL. The V segment lost 3 bases and the J segment 5 bases; nucleotides outside the gene matches: 6. The CDR3 spells CASSQFGTSAETQYF. The DNA for the CDR3 is TGCGCCAGCAGCCAGTTTGGGACTAGCGCTGAGACCCAGTACTTC.

V usage is TRBV12-3 or TRBV12-4 and J usage is TRBJ1-5; D may be TRBD1 (5 bases). The CDR3 has 12 residues. Trimming shortened V by 5 bases and J by 4 bases, and 6 bases separated the two germline ends. The CDR3 DNA is TGTGCCAGCAGTCAGGGTAATCAGCCCCAGCATTTT. This gives the protein CASSQGNQPQHF.

The rearrangement links TRBV7-6 to TRBJ2-3; 8 bases fit TRBD2. CDR1 SGHVS and CDR2 FNYEAQ come from the germline V gene. Trimming took 5 bases from V and 1 from J; bases not matched to a gene: 8. The CDR3 totals 16 residues. The CDR3 loop reads CASSRGRGARTDTQYF. CDR3 in DNA: TGTGCCAGCAGCCGAGGGCGGGGGGCCCGCACAGATACGCAGTATTTT.

This clone occurred once. The genes are TRBV9 and TRBJ1-5, with no clear D. This CDR3 has 15 amino acids. The germline V gene encodes CDR1 SGDLS and CDR2 YYNGEE. V was trimmed by 4 bases and J by 7 bases, leaving 18 bases between them. The CDR3 region is CASSPDGLSGQPQHF. The CDR3 coding sequence is TGTGCCAGCAGCCCGGACGGCTTATCTGGGCAGCCCCAGCATTTT.

The J gene is TRBJ1-6, the V gene TRBV12-3 or TRBV12-4, with D possibly being TRBD1 (6 bases). V lost 6 bases and J lost 7, with 10 bases in between. This CDR3 has 13 amino acids. In DNA form, the CDR3 reads TGTGCCAGCAGCGCGACAGGAAATTCACCCCTCCACTTT. Translation gives CASSATGNSPLHF.

The rearrangement joins TRBV12-3 or TRBV12-4 to TRBJ2-3, with unresolved D. This CDR3 is built from 13 residues. Trimming stripped 8 bases from V and 2 bases from J, with 11 bases between. Here the CDR3 DNA reads TGTGCCAGCGGCTGGGCAGTCACAGATACGCAGTATTTT. It specifies CASGWAVTDTQYF.

The V call is TRBV7-2, the J call TRBJ1-2; perhaps TRBD1 as D (5 bases). The CDR3 length is 16 residues. Deletions cut 2 bases from V and 3 bases from J, with 16 bases between. Germline assignment: CDR1 SGHTA and CDR2 FQGNSA. CDR3 residues: CASSLYRLGGDYGYTF. The CDR3 coding sequence is TGTGCCAGCAGCTTATATCGTTTGGGGGGTGACTATGGCTACACCTTC.

The chain employs TRBV10-1 and TRBJ2-5; D remains unclear. V gave up 5 bases and J gave up 2 bases, with 9 bases separating them. The germline V gene has CDR1 WNHNN and CDR2 SYGVQD (reference sequence). The CDR3 consists of 13 residues. DNA of the CDR3: TGCGCCAGCAGTCCGGGCGGACAAGAGACCCAGTACTTC. Its translation is CASSPGGQETQYF.

The chain is built from TRBV5-1 and TRBJ2-7, with D tentatively TRBD1 or TRBD2 (7 bases each). The germline V gene encodes CDR1 SGHRS and CDR2 YFSETQ. There are 15 residues in the CDR3. With 4 bases removed from V and 1 base from J, the gap between germline ends came to 15 bases. The CDR3 reads CASSRGDRFSYEQYF. CDR3 coding DNA: TGCGCCAGCAGCCGGGGGGACAGATTTTCCTACGAGCAGTACTTC.

V and J are TRBV9 and TRBJ1-2; no clear D. The CDR3 extends over 11 amino acids. The germline V gene encodes CDR1 SGDLS and CDR2 YYNGEE. Trimming cost V 6 bases and J 8 bases, with 11 bases left between them. CDR3 nucleotides: TGTGCCAGCACCAAGGGAAGGGGCTACACCTTC. Translating it yields CASTKGRGYTF.

A few counts support this clone. The genes are TRBV7-2 and TRBJ1-6, with a tentative D call TRBD1 (5 bases). The V end lost 1 base, the J end lost 10 bases, and 14 bases lay between the germline ends. The CDR3 has 15 amino acids. The V gene's germline CDR1 is SGHTA and CDR2 FQGNSA. The chain's CDR3 is CASSLEGVGNSPLHF. The DNA for the CDR3 is TGTGCCAGCAGCTTAGAAGGGGTAGGGAACTCACCCCTCCACTTT.

This sequence joins TRBV27 and TRBJ1-2; the D gene is possibly TRBD1 (6 bases). Trimming shortened V by 3 bases and J by 4 bases, and 9 bases separated the two germline ends. This CDR3 is 13 amino acids long. Germline loops: CDR1 MNHEY, CDR2 SMNVEV (reference sequence). The CDR3 sequence: CASSLSGAYGYTF. CDR3 nucleotide sequence: TGTGCCAGCAGTTTGTCGGGGGCCTATGGCTACACCTTC.

This clone appeared once. The chain recombines TRBV30 with TRBJ1-6; TRBD1 is a possible D gene (5 bases). Germline-derived CDR1 and CDR2 are GTSNPN and SVGIG (reference sequence). V shed 4 bases and J shed 0 bases, with 7 bases lying between them. The CDR3 has 14 amino acids. The CDR3 sequence is CAWTGSSYNSPLHF. The CDR3 bases are TGTGCCTGGACAGGGAGCTCCTATAATTCACCCCTCCACTTT.

The V call is TRBV5-1, the J call TRBJ2-2; tentatively, D is TRBD2 (6 bases). The CDR3 sequence is 17 residues long. V shed 3 bases and J shed 3 bases, with 18 bases lying between them. Germline V gene data show CDR1 as SGHRS and CDR2 as YFSETQ. The CDR3 here is CASSYPPSGVDTGELFF. Here the CDR3 DNA reads TGCGCCAGCAGCTACCCCCCGTCGGGGGTGGACACCGGGGAGCTGTTTTTT.

J is TRBJ2-3 and V is TRBV4-1; 12 positions match TRBD1. Germline loops: CDR1 MGHRA, CDR2 YSYEKL. The CDR3 consists of 16 residues. J gave up 1 base and V 5 bases, and 4 bases lay outside the gene matches. As DNA, the CDR3 is TGCGCCAGCAGCGCACGGGACAGGGGGCGCACAGATACGCAGTATTTT. This gives the protein CASSARDRGRTDTQYF.

The rearrangement joins TRBV6-5 to TRBJ2-2; 8 bases align to TRBD1. Germline CDR1 and CDR2: MNHEY and SVGAGI. The CDR3 runs 15 residues. J gave up 6 bases and V 2 bases, and 5 bases lay outside the gene matches. The DNA for the CDR3 is TGTGCCAGCAGTTACAACACAGGGGGATCCGGGGAGCTGTTTTTT. Protein sequence: CASSYNTGGSGELFF.

The chain links TRBV7-9 to TRBJ2-7; D remains ambiguous. This CDR3 region has 11 residues. V was pared by 5 bases and J by 2 bases, with 4 bases between. Germline loops: CDR1 SEHNR, CDR2 FQNEAQ (reference sequence). The CDR3 coding sequence is TGTGCCAGCAGCCCCACCTACGAGCAGTACTTC. Translation gives CASSPTYEQYF.

This chain uses TRBV18 with TRBJ1-3; D is ambiguous. Germline V lookup: CDR1 KGHSH, CDR2 LQKENI. Trimming shortened V by 2 bases and J by 6 bases, and 11 bases separated the two germline ends. The CDR3 has 14 residues. The CDR3 sequence: CASSPGSRENTIYF. CDR3 in DNA: TGTGCCAGCTCACCAGGGTCGAGGGAAAACACCATATATTTT. The full variable domain, with the rest looked up from reference TRBV18 and TRBJ1-3, is NAGVMQNPRHLVRRRGQEARLRCSPMKGHSHVYWYRQLPEEGLKFMVYLQKENIIDESGMPKERFSAEFPKEGPSILRIQQVVRGDSAAYFCASSPGSRENTIYFGEGSWLTVV.

V gene TRBV5-6 combines with J gene TRBJ2-7; D might be TRBD1 (5 bases). Germline CDR1 and CDR2: SGHDT and YYEEEE. This CDR3 comprises 14 residues. The ends were cut back, 0 bases at V and 0 bases at J, with 7 bases in the middle. The DNA for the CDR3 is TGTGCCAGCAGCTTGGGGGGCCACTCCTACGAGCAGTACTTC. It translates to CASSLGGHSYEQYF.

The rearrangement links TRBV11-1 to TRBJ1-1; no clear D gene. V shed 2 bases and J shed 1 base, with 11 bases lying between them. The CDR3 sequence is 15 residues long. Germline V CDR1 and CDR2: SGHAT, FQDESV (reference sequence). This chain's CDR3 is CASSLPVWQNTEAFF. Written as DNA, the CDR3 is TGTGCCAGCAGCTTACCCGTTTGGCAGAACACTGAAGCTTTCTTT.

V and J are TRBV3-1 (or the pseudogene TRBV3-2) and TRBJ2-7; tentative D call: TRBD1 (6 bases). The CDR3 spans 13 residues. Per germline, CDR1 LGHDT and CDR2 YNNKEL (reference sequence). Deletions cut 4 bases from V and 7 bases from J, with 14 bases between. The CDR3 protein is CASSRAAGEEQYF. CDR3 DNA sequence: TGTGCCAGCAGCCGGGCGGCAGGGGAAGAGCAGTACTTC.

DNA for the CDR3: TGTGCCAGCAGTTTTTTCGGGATGAACACTGAAGCTTTCTTT. Encoded protein: CASSFFGMNTEAFF. The chain recombines TRBV27 with TRBJ1-1; no reliable D call. This CDR3 has 14 residues. V lost 3 bases, J lost 0 bases, and 8 bases lay in between. The germline V gene encodes CDR1 MNHEY and CDR2 SMNVEV (reference sequence).

This chain links TRBV7-3 with TRBJ2-7; 10 bases agree with TRBD1. This CDR3 is 14 amino acids long. V gave up 5 bases and J gave up 12 bases; unmatched junction bases: 13. The germline CDR1 and CDR2 sequences are SGHTA and FQGTGA. CDR3 protein: CASSPIGTGAFMYF. The CDR3, as DNA: TGTGCCAGCAGCCCGATAGGGACAGGGGCTTTCATGTACTTC.